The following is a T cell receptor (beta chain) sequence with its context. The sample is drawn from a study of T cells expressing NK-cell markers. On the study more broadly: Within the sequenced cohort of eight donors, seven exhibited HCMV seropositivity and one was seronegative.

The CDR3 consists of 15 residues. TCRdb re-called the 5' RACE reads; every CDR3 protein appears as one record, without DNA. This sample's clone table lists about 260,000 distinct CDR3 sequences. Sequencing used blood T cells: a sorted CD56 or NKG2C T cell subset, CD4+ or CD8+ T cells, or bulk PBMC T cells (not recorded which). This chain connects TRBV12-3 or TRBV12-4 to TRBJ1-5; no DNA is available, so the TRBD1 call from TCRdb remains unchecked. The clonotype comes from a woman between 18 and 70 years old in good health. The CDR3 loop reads CASSKPGQVNQPQHF.